The 26 T cell receptor beta chains presented below share a single source sample, sequenced in a study of early T cells in non-severe SARS-CoV-2 infection. One entry per CDR3 protein, called by TCRdb with MiXCR from the 5' RACE reads. The sample records 68,000 or so distinct CDR3 sequences, 12% being singletons. The sample consisted of whole blood. Source of these receptors: an adult who was a healthcare worker with PCR-confirmed SARS-CoV-2 infection or an uninfected control (not recorded which).

This clonotype was seen only a few times. The J gene is TRBJ1-6, the V gene TRBV9; D unresolved. CDR1 and CDR2 (germline): SGDLS, YYNGEE. Trimming removed 0 bases at V and 10 bases at J, with 8 bases between. The CDR3 totals 13 residues. CDR3 region: CASSVDGQSPLHF. The CDR3 DNA follows: TGTGCCAGCAGCGTAGACGGGCAGTCACCCCTCCACTTT.

Ten or more counts support this clonotype. The chain links TRBV7-2 to TRBJ2-3; D not certain. This CDR3 spans 14 amino acids. Germline assignment: CDR1 SGHTA and CDR2 FQGNSA. Trimming pared 5 bases from V and 2 bases from J, leaving 11 bases between. DNA of the CDR3: TGTGCCAGCAGCCCCCTCGGTTACACAGATACGCAGTATTTT. This gives the protein CASSPLGYTDTQYF.

The V gene is TRBV3-1, the J gene TRBJ2-1; a weak D match, TRBD2 (5 bases). The CDR3 totals 17 residues. Germline CDR1 LGHDT, CDR2 YNNKEL (reference sequence). V was clipped by 4 bases and J by 0 bases, with 16 bases between them. The CDR3 DNA sequence: TGTGCCAGCAGCCTAGCTAGCCCACTAAGCTCCTACAATGAGCAGTTCTTC. Protein sequence: CASSLASPLSSYNEQFF.

This clonotype was picked up many times. The chain combines TRBV12-3 or TRBV12-4 with TRBJ2-7; 7 bases are shared with TRBD1. V trimming: 1 base; J trimming: 4 bases; junction bases outside the gene matches: 4. The CDR3 extends over 14 amino acids. The CDR3 DNA reads TGTGCCAGCAGTTTAGGACAGGGCAGGTACGAGCAGTACTTC. Its protein is CASSLGQGRYEQYF.

This clonotype was counted between two and nine times. The rearrangement joins TRBV6-2 or TRBV6-3 to TRBJ1-1, with 11 bases matching TRBD1. The germline gives CDR1 MNHEY, CDR2 SVGEGT. This CDR3 is built from 15 residues. Losses at the gene ends were 2 bases for V and 4 bases for J; bases not matched to a gene: 3. CDR3: CASSYLGQGATEAFF. The CDR3 bases are TGTGCCAGCAGTTACCTAGGACAGGGGGCCACTGAAGCTTTCTTT.

The J gene is TRBJ2-7, the V gene TRBV20-1; D is unclear. The CDR3 length is 13 residues. The V end lost 6 bases, the J end lost 3 bases, and 15 bases lay between the germline ends. Per germline, CDR1 DFQATT and CDR2 SNEGSKA (reference sequence). The CDR3 loop is CSAYYQENYEQYF. The CDR3 bases are TGCAGTGCCTATTATCAGGAAAACTACGAGCAGTACTTC.

This clonotype was found many times. CDR3 bases: TGTGCCAGCCGGTCTCCGGGGAATTCACCCCTCCACTTT. Its protein is CASRSPGNSPLHF. The rearrangement links TRBV12-3 or TRBV12-4 to TRBJ1-6; no clear D. The CDR3 consists of 13 residues. V was shortened by 8 bases and J by 7 bases, with 12 bases between the two germline ends.

The V gene is TRBV5-1, the J gene TRBJ2-2; unclear D gene. Per germline, CDR1 SGHRS and CDR2 YFSETQ. Trimming took 0 bases from V and 8 from J, leaving 8 bases between them. CDR3 length: 13 residues. CDR3 DNA sequence: TGCGCCAGCAGCTTGGGGCCTCCAGGGGAGCTGTTTTTT. Encoded protein: CASSLGPPGELFF.

The chain links TRBV5-1 to TRBJ2-7, with D perhaps assigned TRBD1 or TRBD2 (5 bases each). The CDR3 has 13 amino acids. Trimming left V 3 bases short and J 2 bases short, with 9 bases between. Germline V gene data show CDR1 as SGHRS and CDR2 as YFSETQ. CDR3 nucleotide sequence: TGCGCCAGCAGCTGGGGGTACACCTACGAGCAGTACTTC. Its translation is CASSWGYTYEQYF.

The gene calls are TRBV9 and TRBJ2-5; D perhaps matches TRBD2 (6 bases). The V gene's germline CDR1 is SGDLS and CDR2 YYNGEE. The CDR3 consists of 16 residues. V was shortened by 0 bases and J by 1 base, with 13 bases between the two germline ends. CDR3 protein: CASSVGAGRPQETQYF. CDR3 sequence (DNA): TGTGCCAGCAGCGTAGGAGCGGGCCGCCCCCAAGAGACCCAGTACTTC.

V usage is TRBV7-9 and J usage is TRBJ1-5; D not resolved. Germline lookup yields CDR1 SEHNR and CDR2 FQNEAQ (reference sequence). Trimming took off 0 bases at V and 6 bases at J, with 9 bases between the two ends. CDR3 length: 14 residues. CDR3 nucleotides: TGTGCCAGCAGCTTAGCACAGATTGGTCAGCCCCAGCATTTT. It yields the protein CASSLAQIGQPQHF.

The table lists this clonotype with a few counts. The chain has TRBV9 and TRBJ2-3, with 8 positions matching TRBD2. This CDR3 is built from 15 residues. Germline CDR1 reads SGDLS; CDR2 reads YYNGEE. The trim removed 3 bases at V and 5 bases at J, leaving 8 bases unmatched. CDR3 sequence reads: CASSARGGLGDTQYF. The CDR3 coding sequence is TGTGCCAGCAGCGCACGGGGGGGCCTGGGAGATACGCAGTATTTT.

This clonotype showed up many times. The CDR3 DNA sequence: TGCAGTGCTAGAAATAGCGGGGCGGCGAATACGCAGTATTTT. Residues: CSARNSGAANTQYF. The chain couples TRBV20-1 to TRBJ2-3; TRBD2 agrees at 8 bases. Looked up from germline, CDR1 is DFQATT and CDR2 is SNEGSKA (reference sequence). The CDR3 consists of 14 residues. Losses at the gene ends were 2 bases for V and 7 bases for J; bases not matched to a gene: 8.

The V and J genes are TRBV6-6 and TRBJ2-7; tentatively, D is TRBD2 (6 bases). V lost 0 bases, J lost 0 bases, and 15 bases lay in between. This CDR3 has 17 residues. Germline V lookup: CDR1 MNHNY, CDR2 SVGAGI (reference sequence). The CDR3 loop reads CASSYSLVRGSSYEQYF. DNA for the CDR3: TGTGCCAGCAGTTACTCACTAGTGCGGGGTTCCTCCTACGAGCAGTACTTC.

This clonotype was found many times. The chain employs TRBV28 and TRBJ2-7, with D hard to call. V lost 3 bases and J lost 3, with 9 bases in between. The CDR3 loop spans 13 amino acids. Germline-derived CDR1 and CDR2 are MDHEN and SYDVKM. The CDR3 DNA is TGTGCCAGCAGTTTCCCAACCCACTACGAGCAGTACTTC. Its translation is CASSFPTHYEQYF.

This clonotype was found many times. The chain couples TRBV14 to TRBJ2-2; D gene ambiguous. There are 14 residues in the CDR3. The V end lost 0 bases, the J end lost 6 bases, and 8 bases lay between the germline ends. The germline CDR1 and CDR2 sequences are SGHDN and FVKESK. The DNA of the CDR3 is TGTGCCAGCAGCCAAGAAATCGGACCCGGGGAGCTGTTTTTT. Its translation: CASSQEIGPGELFF.

The genes are TRBV30 and TRBJ2-7; D is unclear. CDR3 length: 10 residues. Between the trimmed V and J ends, which lost 5 bases and 4 bases, there was a span of 6 bases. Looked up from germline, CDR1 is GTSNPN and CDR2 is SVGIG (reference sequence). The CDR3 spells CAWGVYEQYF. CDR3 in DNA: TGTGCCTGGGGCGTATACGAGCAGTACTTC.

This clonotype was observed a few times. The chain joins TRBV7-2 to TRBJ1-1; no firm D call. CDR3 size: 14 residues. Germline V lookup: CDR1 SGHTA, CDR2 FQGNSA. V was shortened by 1 base and J by 1 base, with 7 bases between the two germline ends. The CDR3 protein is CASSLEGRNTEAFF. In DNA, the CDR3 is TGTGCCAGCAGCTTAGAGGGCAGGAACACTGAAGCTTTCTTT.

The sample holds many counts of this clonotype. V usage is TRBV7-2 and J usage is TRBJ2-5; 8 nucleotides match TRBD2. CDR3 size: 15 residues. V shed 0 bases and J 1 base; nucleotides not matched to a gene: 1. The germline gives CDR1 SGHTA, CDR2 FQGNSA. The CDR3 region has the DNA TGTGCCAGCAGCTTAGCTGGGACTAGCCAAGAGACCCAGTACTTC. Amino acids: CASSLAGTSQETQYF.

This clonotype appeared a few times. The rearrangement joins TRBV6-2 or TRBV6-3 to TRBJ2-3, with D perhaps matching TRBD2 (6 bases). This CDR3 region has 11 residues. V dropped 11 bases and J dropped 2 bases, with 8 bases sitting between them. Per germline, CDR1 MNHEY and CDR2 SVGEGT. The CDR3 loop reads CASGVTDTQYF. The CDR3 region has the DNA TGTGCCTCGGGGGTCACAGATACGCAGTATTTT.

This clonotype has only a few counts. The V call is TRBV29-1, the J call TRBJ1-1; the D is unclear. V was trimmed by 1 base and J by 1 base, leaving 7 bases between them. Germline assignment: CDR1 SQVTM and CDR2 ANQGSEA. The length of the CDR3 is 13 residues. The CDR3 is CSVEGLSNTEAFF. As DNA, the CDR3 is TGCAGCGTTGAAGGGCTCTCGAACACTGAAGCTTTCTTT.

This clonotype came up many times. This chain connects TRBV7-9 to TRBJ2-1; D call uncertain. The germline V and J ends were trimmed by 1 base and 10 bases, with 8 bases remaining between them. Germline CDR1 is SEHNR and CDR2 is FQNEAQ (reference sequence). This CDR3 region has 12 residues. CDR3 nucleotide sequence: TGTGCCAGCAGCTTAGTTATGCAAGAGCAGTTCTTC. This sequence encodes CASSLVMQEQFF.

There are a few counts of this clonotype. CDR3 residues: CASSPPGGKETQYF. As DNA, the CDR3 is TGTGCCAGCTCACCACCGGGTGGGAAAGAGACCCAGTACTTC. V gene TRBV18 combines with J gene TRBJ2-5; D is undetermined. The germline gives CDR1 KGHSH, CDR2 LQKENI. The CDR3 runs to 14 residues. Trimming removed 0 bases at V and 3 bases at J, with 8 bases between.

This clonotype was observed a handful of times. The V gene is TRBV21-1, the J gene TRBJ1-1; the table gives TRBD1 as D, unverified against the DNA. TRBV21-1 is described as a pseudogene. The CDR3 sequence is 16 residues long. CDR3 DNA sequence: TGTGCCAGCAGCAAAGGGGTTTCGAGACAGTGTGGGGAAGCTTTCTTT. This sequence encodes CASSKGVSRQCGEAFF.

The CDR3 bases are TGTGCCAGCAGTACACAGGGTCAGGAGACCCAGTACTTC. Translation: CASSTQGQETQYF. This sequence joins TRBV6-1 and TRBJ2-5; D might be TRBD1 (6 bases). Germline V gene lookup returns CDR1 MNHNS and CDR2 SASEGT. The length of the CDR3 is 13 residues. V lost 5 bases and J 5 bases, leaving 12 bases between the germline ends.

CDR3 DNA: TGTGCTAGTGGCCTCCACGGGGATGGCTACACCTTC. This encodes CASGLHGDGYTF. J is TRBJ1-2 and V is TRBV12-5; D is uncertain. CDR1 is LGHNT and CDR2 is FRNRAP in the germline V gene. V was trimmed by 6 bases and J by 6 bases, leaving 11 bases between them. CDR3 length equals 12 residues.